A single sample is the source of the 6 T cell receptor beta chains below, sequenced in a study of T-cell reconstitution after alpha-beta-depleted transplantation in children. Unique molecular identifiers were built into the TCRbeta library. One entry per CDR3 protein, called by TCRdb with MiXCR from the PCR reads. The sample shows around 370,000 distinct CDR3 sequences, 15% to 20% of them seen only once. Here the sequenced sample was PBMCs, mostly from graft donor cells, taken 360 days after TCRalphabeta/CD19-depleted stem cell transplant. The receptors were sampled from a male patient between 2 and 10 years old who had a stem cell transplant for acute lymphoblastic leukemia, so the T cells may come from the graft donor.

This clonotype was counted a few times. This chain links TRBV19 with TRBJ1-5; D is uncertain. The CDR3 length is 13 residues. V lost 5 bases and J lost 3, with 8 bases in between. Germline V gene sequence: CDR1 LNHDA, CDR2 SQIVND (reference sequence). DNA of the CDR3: TGTGCCAGTAGTTCCCAGGACAATCAGCCCCAGCATTTT. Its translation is CASSSQDNQPQHF.

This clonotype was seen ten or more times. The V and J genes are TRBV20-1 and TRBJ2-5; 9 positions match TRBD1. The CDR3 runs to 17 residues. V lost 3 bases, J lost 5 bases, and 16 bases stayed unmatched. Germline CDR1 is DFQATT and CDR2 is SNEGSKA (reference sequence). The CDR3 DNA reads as TGCAGTGCTAGGGGAGGCACAGGGGGCGCGTTGGTGGAGACCCAGTACTTC. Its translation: CSARGGTGGALVETQYF.

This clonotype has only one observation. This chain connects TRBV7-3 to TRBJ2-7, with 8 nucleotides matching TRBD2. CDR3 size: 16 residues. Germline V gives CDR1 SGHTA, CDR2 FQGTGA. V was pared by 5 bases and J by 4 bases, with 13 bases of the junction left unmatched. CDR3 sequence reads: CASSKGSLAGRYEQYF. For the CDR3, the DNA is TGTGCCAGCAGCAAAGGGTCCCTAGCGGGCCGATACGAGCAGTACTTC.

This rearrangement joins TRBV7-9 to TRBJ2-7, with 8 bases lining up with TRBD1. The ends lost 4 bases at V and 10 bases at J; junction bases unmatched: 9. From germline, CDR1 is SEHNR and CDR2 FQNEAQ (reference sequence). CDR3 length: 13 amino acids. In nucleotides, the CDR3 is TGTGCCAGCAGCTCCCTGGAGGACAGGGAACAGTACTTC. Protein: CASSSLEDREQYF.

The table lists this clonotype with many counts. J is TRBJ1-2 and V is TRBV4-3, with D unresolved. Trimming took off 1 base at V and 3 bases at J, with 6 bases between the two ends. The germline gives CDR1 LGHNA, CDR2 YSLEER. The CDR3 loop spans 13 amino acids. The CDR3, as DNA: TGCGCCAGCAGCCAAGTCCGCGACTATGGCTACACCTTC. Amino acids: CASSQVRDYGYTF.

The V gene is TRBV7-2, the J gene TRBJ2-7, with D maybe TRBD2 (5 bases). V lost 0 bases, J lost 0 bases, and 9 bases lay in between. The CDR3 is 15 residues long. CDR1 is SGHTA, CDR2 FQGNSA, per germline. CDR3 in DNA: TGTGCCAGCAGCTTAGCGGGAGAGCCCTCCTACGAGCAGTACTTC. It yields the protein CASSLAGEPSYEQYF.